This T cell receptor (beta chain) originates from a study of blood T cell repertoires in COVID-19 (dated by TCRdb to 2020 to 2022). For context, the study as a whole: The collaborator samples originated in the United States, Italy and Spain and spanned the acute and convalescent phases of COVID-19. Nearly every sample came with metadata listing a de-identified subject ID, COVID-19 status, age in years and sex. A freely available public database, intended as a resource for researchers studying the immune response to SARS-CoV-2, is where the repertoires were released. Where available, HLA class I and class II types were taken from metadata supplied by the sample provider and were not determined by assay-based typing. Samples came from the ongoing ImmuneRACE study (first 160 participants) plus 1,254 subjects from 6 global collaborators. The dataset comprised deeply sampled blood TCRbeta repertoires from subjects exposed to, actively infected with, or recovered from COVID-19. The prospective study material was composed of cDNA or gDNA derived from T cells, B-cell-depleted T cells, or PBMCs. Points the paper makes about the study in general: Clinical and demographic metadata were provided uncurated, with the amount varying by source and participant.

In regard to this clone: Its antigen specificity is not known. Qualities for individual bases were not recorded, and no much larger clone is one base off.

TCRbeta CDR3 regions were amplified from genomic DNA by means of the immunoSEQ Assay, a bias-controlled multiplex PCR. The published analysis was carried out like this. Within the assay, amplification of reference gene primers was used to estimate how many nucleated cells each sample contained. To quantify the absolute abundance of each unique TCRbeta CDR3 rearrangement, sequence reads were collapsed and filtered. Productive Simpson clonality was computed per sample as the square root of Simpson's diversity index over productive rearrangements. TCRdb mirrors the immuneACCESS table, restricted to in-frame sequences. Some clones are absent from its copies; in checked studies, under half trace to an unresolved V gene, and the reason for the others is unknown. Clone size and V and J calls were adopted from that table, with D and trimming inferred from the DNA. In this sample the table shows about 140,000 clones, 84% of which occur a single time. The ten top clones hold less than 4% of the sample.

The collaborating institutions used their own protocols to collect whole blood in K2EDTA tubes. For TCRbeta analysis, collaborators shipped samples in one of three forms: frozen whole blood, isolated PBMCs, or DNA extracted from either of those sample types. The sequenced sample consisted of peripheral blood. The source of this sequence is a woman aged 60-75 years with acute or convalescent COVID-19.

At the DNA level, the sequence is TGCGCCAGCAGCCAAGGTTCCACTAGCGCGTACAATGAGCAGTTCTTC. It translates as CASSQGSTSAYNEQFF. The receptor chain draws on TRBV4-1 and TRBJ2-1; the central 7 bases match TRBD2. The germline V gene gives CDR1 as MGHRA and CDR2 as YSYEKL. Relative to germline, V is missing 1 base and J is missing 4 bases, with 7 bases of the junction outside any gene match. The CDR3 numbers 16 residues from cysteine through phenylalanine. CDR3 DNA is the only sequence kept; it has 48 bases, read in frame from the first base.